This T cell receptor (beta chain) was captured by sequencing in a study of cytomegalovirus exposure and HLA in healthy donors. Study-wide points: Cytomegalovirus association was listed for approximately 150 TCR beta chains.

J was trimmed by 5 bases and V by 3 bases; bases with no gene match: 6. Germline assignment: CDR1 LNHDA and CDR2 SQIVND (reference sequence). The CDR3 extends over 14 amino acids. Points on this clone: What it binds is not known.

The data were produced by immunoSEQ multiplex PCR, yet TCRdb's version contains in-frame clones alone and is incomplete. The table has 110,000 to 150,000 clones, about 87% seen once. This chain links TRBV19 with TRBJ1-1, with 7 bases identical to TRBD1. This receptor was taken from a woman younger than 45 in good health and CMV-seropositive. The specimen was PBMCs. The CDR3 DNA follows: TGTGCCAGTAGTATCGAGGGGGCTGGGACTGAAGCTTTCTTT. Protein sequence: CASSIEGAGTEAFF.